This entry lists 8 T cell receptor beta chains sequenced from one sample in a study of shared clonotypes between healthy human individuals. Naive-designated CD8 cells lacked CD45RO, were positively enriched for CCR7, and omitted terminally differentiated effector memory CD45RA+ cells. Repertoires were generated with immunoSEQ multiplex PCR, while TCRdb's copy carries only in-frame clones and drops some. In the table there are 1.5 million to 2.5 million clones, about 95% of which are singletons. The sequenced sample was naive CD8+ T cells sorted from blood. The receptors here all came from a man aged 18 to 30 in good health.

The gene calls are TRBV10-1 and TRBJ1-5; the D is unclear. CDR3 length: 13 residues. Germline assignment: CDR1 WNHNN and CDR2 SYGVQD (reference sequence). The ends were cut back, 0 bases at V and 7 bases at J, with 7 bases in the middle. The CDR3: CASSESAGQPQHF. The CDR3 bases are TGCGCCAGCAGTGAGTCAGCCGGGCAGCCCCAGCATTTT.

The V call is TRBV11-3, the J call TRBJ2-7; 8 bases align to TRBD2. The J segment lost 3 bases and the V segment lost 3 bases, leaving 4 bases of the junction unmatched. The CDR3 covers 14 residues. Germline V gene sequence: CDR1 SGHNT, CDR2 YENEEA. The CDR3 bases are TGTGCCAGCAGCTTCCACGGGGGGGACTACGAGCAGTACTTC. The encoded protein is CASSFHGGDYEQYF.

The chain combines TRBV27 with TRBJ2-5, with 7 bases that match TRBD1. The germline V gene has CDR1 MNHEY and CDR2 SMNVEV (reference sequence). V dropped 1 base and J dropped 4; count of bases not matched to a gene: 3. The CDR3 is 14 amino acids. Here the CDR3 reads CASSLLGQLETQYF. In DNA, the CDR3 is TGTGCCAGCAGTTTATTGGGACAGCTAGAGACCCAGTACTTC.

V usage is TRBV5-6 and J usage is TRBJ2-7, with 15 bases aligning to TRBD2. The trim removed 4 bases at V and 2 bases at J, leaving 7 bases unmatched. Germline loops: CDR1 SGHDT, CDR2 YYEEEE. The CDR3 extends over 17 amino acids. CDR3 sequence (DNA): TGTGCCAGCAGCCGGGGACTAGCGGGAGGATTAACCTACGAGCAGTACTTC. It codes for CASSRGLAGGLTYEQYF.

The gene calls are TRBV27 and TRBJ1-1; 9 bases agree with TRBD1. Losses at the gene ends were 3 bases for V and 6 bases for J; bases not matched to a gene: 5. This CDR3 contains 14 residues. Germline CDR1 MNHEY, CDR2 SMNVEV (reference sequence). Written as DNA, the CDR3 is TGTGCCAGCAGTTTGACAGGGGGGTACGCTGAAGCTTTCTTT. Its translation: CASSLTGGYAEAFF.

On this clone itself: The sample contains more than one DNA sequence encoding this CDR3. The V call is TRBV6-6, the J call TRBJ2-7, with a possible D match to TRBD1 (5 bases). This CDR3 region has 13 residues. Germline V gives CDR1 MNHNY, CDR2 SVGAGI (reference sequence). The V end lost 0 bases, the J end lost 4 bases, and 7 bases lay between the germline ends. The CDR3 protein is CASSYSAGYEQYF. The CDR3, as DNA: TGTGCCAGCAGTTACTCGGCAGGGTACGAGCAGTACTTC.

V and J are TRBV15 and TRBJ2-7, with D possibly TRBD2 on 6 matching bases. The CDR3 runs to 14 residues. Germline V gene sequence: CDR1 LNHNV, CDR2 YYDKDF (reference sequence). V was cut by 4 bases and J by 1 base, with 11 bases left in between. CDR3 nucleotides: TGTGCCACCAGCATTGGTAGCGGTTCCTACGAGCAGTACTTC. This codes for CATSIGSGSYEQYF.

For this clone: The junction and the germline gene differ at one end; a read error may be behind it. V and J are TRBV11-3 and TRBJ2-5; the D is unclear. CDR3 size: 13 residues. Germline lookup yields CDR1 SGHNT and CDR2 YENEEA. The CDR3 sequence is CASSPTAKETQHF. The DNA for the CDR3 is TGTGCCAGCAGCCCCACCGCCAAAGAGACCCAGCACTTC.